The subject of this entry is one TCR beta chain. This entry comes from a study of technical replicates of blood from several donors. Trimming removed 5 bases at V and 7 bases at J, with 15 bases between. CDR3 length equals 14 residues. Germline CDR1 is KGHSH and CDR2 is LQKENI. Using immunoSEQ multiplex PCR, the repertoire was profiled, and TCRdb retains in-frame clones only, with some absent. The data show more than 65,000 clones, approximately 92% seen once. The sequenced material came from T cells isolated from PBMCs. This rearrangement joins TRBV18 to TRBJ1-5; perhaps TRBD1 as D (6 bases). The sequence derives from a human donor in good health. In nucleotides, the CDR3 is TGTGCCAGCTCAAGAAACAGGGCGAACCAGCCCCAGCATTTT. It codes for CASSRNRANQPQHF.